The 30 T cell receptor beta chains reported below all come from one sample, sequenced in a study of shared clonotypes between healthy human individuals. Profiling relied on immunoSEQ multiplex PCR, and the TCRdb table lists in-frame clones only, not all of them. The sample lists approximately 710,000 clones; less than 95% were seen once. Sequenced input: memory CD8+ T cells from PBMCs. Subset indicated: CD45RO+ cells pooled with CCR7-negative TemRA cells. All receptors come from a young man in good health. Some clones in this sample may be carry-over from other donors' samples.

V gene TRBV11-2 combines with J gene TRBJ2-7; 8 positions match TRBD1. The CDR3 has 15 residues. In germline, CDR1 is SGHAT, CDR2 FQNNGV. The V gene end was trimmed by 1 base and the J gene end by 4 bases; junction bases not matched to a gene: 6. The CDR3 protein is CASSLGLDREYEQYF. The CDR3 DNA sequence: TGTGCCAGCAGCTTAGGTCTGGACAGGGAGTACGAGCAGTACTTC.

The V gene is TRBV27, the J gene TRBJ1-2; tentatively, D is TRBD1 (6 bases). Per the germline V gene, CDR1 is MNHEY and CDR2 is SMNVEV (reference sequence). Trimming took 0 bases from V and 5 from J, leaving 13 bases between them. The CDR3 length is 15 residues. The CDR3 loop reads CASSLSSGGGYGYTF. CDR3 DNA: TGTGCCAGCAGTTTATCATCCGGGGGCGGTTATGGCTACACCTTC.

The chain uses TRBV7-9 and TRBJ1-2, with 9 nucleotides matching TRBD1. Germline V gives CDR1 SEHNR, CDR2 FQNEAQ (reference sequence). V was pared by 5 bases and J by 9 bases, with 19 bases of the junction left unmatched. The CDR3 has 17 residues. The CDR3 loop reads CASSTKADRGSGVSYTF. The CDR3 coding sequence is TGTGCCAGCAGCACGAAGGCTGACAGGGGGTCTGGGGTGAGCTACACCTTC.

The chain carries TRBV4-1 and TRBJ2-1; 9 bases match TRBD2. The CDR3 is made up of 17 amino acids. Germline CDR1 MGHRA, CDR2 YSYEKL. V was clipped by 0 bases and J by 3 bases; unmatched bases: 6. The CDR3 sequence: CASSQEGSGRLYNEQFF. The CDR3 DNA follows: TGCGCCAGCAGCCAAGAGGGTAGCGGGAGACTCTACAATGAGCAGTTCTTC.

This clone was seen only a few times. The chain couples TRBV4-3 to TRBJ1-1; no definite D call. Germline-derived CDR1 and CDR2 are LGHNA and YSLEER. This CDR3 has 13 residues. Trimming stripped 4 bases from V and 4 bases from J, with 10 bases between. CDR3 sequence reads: CASSRGEGTEAFF. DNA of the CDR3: TGCGCCAGCAGCCGCGGTGAGGGCACTGAAGCTTTCTTT.

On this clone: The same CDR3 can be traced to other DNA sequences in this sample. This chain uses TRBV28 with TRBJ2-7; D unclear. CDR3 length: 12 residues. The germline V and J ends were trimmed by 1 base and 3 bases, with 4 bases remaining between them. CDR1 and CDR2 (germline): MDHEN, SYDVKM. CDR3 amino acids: CASSLFSYEQYF. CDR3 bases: TGTGCCAGCAGTTTATTCAGCTACGAGCAGTACTTC.

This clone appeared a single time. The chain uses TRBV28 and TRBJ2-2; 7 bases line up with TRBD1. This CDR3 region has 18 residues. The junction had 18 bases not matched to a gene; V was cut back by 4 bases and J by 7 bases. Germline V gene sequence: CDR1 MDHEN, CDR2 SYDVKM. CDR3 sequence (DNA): TGTGCCAGCAGTTCCCACCGTTATTTCCGACAGGGTATCGGGGAGCTGTTTTTT. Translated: CASSSHRYFRQGIGELFF.

CDR3 loop: CASSSTYEQYF. The CDR3 DNA sequence: TGTGCCAGCAGCTCCACCTACGAGCAGTACTTC. This sequence joins TRBV7-6 and TRBJ2-7; D is unclear. The V gene's germline CDR1 is SGHVS and CDR2 FNYEAQ. The CDR3 covers 11 residues. V shed 4 bases and J shed 2 bases, with 3 bases lying between them.

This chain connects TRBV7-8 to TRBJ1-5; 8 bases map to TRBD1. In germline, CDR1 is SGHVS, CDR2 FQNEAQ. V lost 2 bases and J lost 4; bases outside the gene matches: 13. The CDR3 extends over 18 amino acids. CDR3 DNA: TGTGCCAGCAGCTTATTCCCTCCTCACCGGGACAGGAATCAGCCCCAGCATTTT. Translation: CASSLFPPHRDRNQPQHF.

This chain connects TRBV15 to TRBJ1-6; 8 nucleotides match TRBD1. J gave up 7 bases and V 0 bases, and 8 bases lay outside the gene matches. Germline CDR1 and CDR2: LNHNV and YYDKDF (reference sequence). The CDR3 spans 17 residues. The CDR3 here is CATSRDGAGGENSPLHF. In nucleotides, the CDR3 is TGTGCCACCAGCAGAGATGGGGCAGGGGGCGAGAATTCACCCCTCCACTTT.

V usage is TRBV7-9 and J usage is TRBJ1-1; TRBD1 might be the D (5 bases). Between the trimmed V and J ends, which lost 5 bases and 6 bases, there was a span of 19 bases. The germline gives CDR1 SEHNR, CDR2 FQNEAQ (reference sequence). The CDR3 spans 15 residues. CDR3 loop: CASSGSWGEVPEAFF. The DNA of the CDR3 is TGTGCCAGCAGCGGCTCTTGGGGGGAGGTTCCTGAAGCTTTCTTT.

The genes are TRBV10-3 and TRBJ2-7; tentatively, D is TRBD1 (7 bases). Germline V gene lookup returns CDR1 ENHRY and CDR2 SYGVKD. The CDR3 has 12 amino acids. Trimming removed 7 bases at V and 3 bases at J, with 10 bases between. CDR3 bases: TGTGCCATCATGCGGGACAGCTACGAGCAGTACTTC. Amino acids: CAIMRDSYEQYF.

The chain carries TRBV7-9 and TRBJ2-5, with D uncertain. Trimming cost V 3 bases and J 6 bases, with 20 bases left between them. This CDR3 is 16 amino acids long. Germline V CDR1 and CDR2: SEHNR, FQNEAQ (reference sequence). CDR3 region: CASSFPLRGEGKTQYF. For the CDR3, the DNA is TGTGCCAGCAGCTTCCCCCTCCGAGGAGAAGGCAAGACCCAGTACTTC. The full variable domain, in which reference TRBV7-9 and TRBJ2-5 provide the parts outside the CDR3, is DTGVSQNPRHKITKRGQNVTFRCDPISEHNRLYWYRQTLGQGPEFLTYFQNEAQLEKSRLLSDRFSAERPKGSFSTLEIQRTEQGDSAMYLCASSFPLRGEGKTQYFGPGTRLLVL.

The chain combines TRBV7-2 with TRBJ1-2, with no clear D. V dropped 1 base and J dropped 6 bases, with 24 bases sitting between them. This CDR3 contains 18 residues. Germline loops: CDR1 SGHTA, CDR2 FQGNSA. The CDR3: CASSLGLRFSPGLDGYTF. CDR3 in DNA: TGTGCCAGCAGCTTAGGTCTGCGGTTTAGTCCGGGCCTAGATGGCTACACCTTC.

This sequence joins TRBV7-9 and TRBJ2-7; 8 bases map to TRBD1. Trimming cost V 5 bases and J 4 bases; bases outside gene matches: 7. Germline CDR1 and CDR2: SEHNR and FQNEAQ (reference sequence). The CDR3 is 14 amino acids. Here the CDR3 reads CASSDEQGVYEQYF. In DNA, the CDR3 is TGTGCCAGCAGCGACGAACAGGGGGTATACGAGCAGTACTTC.

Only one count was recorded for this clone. Here the CDR3 reads CASSPDRGFLGDTQYF. The CDR3 region has the DNA TGTGCCAGTAGCCCGGACAGGGGGTTTCTCGGAGATACGCAGTATTTT. The rearrangement joins TRBV19 to TRBJ2-3; 10 bases are a match to TRBD1. Germline V lookup: CDR1 LNHDA, CDR2 SQIVND (reference sequence). The CDR3 contains 16 residues. The trim removed 6 bases at V and 5 bases at J, leaving 11 bases unmatched.

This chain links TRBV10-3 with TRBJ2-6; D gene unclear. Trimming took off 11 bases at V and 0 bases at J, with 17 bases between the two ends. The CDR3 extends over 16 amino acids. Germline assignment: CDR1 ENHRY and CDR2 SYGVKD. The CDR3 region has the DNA TGTGCCGTCCAAGGGCAGCATTTCTCTGGGGCCAACGTCCTGACTTTC. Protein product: CAVQGQHFSGANVLTF.

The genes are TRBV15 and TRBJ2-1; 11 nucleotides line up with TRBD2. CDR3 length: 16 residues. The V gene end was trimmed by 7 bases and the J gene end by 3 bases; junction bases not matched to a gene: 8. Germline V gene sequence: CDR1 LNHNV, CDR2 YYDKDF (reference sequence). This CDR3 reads CATKKEGTSGYNEQFF. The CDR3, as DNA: TGTGCCACCAAGAAGGAGGGGACTAGCGGCTACAATGAGCAGTTCTTC.

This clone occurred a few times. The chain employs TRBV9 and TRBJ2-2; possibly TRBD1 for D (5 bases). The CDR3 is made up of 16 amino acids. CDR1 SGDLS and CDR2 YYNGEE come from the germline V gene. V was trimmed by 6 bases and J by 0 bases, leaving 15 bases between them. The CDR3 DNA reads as TGTGCCAGCACCCCTCGGGTGACAGCGAACACCGGGGAGCTGTTTTTT. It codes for CASTPRVTANTGELFF. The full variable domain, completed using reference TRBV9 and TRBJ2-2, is DSGVTQTPKHLITATGQRVTLRCSPRSGDLSVYWYQQSLDQGLQFLIQYYNGEERAKGNILERFSAQQFPDLHSELNLSSLELGDSALYFCASTPRVTANTGELFFGEGSRLTVL.

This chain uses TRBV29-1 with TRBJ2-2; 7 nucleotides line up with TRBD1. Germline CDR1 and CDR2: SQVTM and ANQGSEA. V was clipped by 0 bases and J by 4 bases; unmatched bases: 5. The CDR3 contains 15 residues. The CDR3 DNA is TGCAGCGTTGAAGAGGGACAGCCCCCCACCGGGGAGCTGTTTTTT. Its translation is CSVEEGQPPTGELFF.

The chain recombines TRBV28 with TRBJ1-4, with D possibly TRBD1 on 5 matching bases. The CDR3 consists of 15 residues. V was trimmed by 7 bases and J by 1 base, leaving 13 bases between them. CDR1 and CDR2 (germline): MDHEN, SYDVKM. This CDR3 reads CASKRTDRTNEKLFF. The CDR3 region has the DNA TGTGCCAGCAAGCGTACTGACAGAACTAATGAAAAACTGTTTTTT.

The CDR3 nucleotides are TGCGCCAGCAGCCAAGTTGGCTCAGGCCGAAATGAAAAACTGTTTTTT. This gives the protein CASSQVGSGRNEKLFF. The chain is built from TRBV4-3 and TRBJ1-4; D unresolved. Between the trimmed V and J ends, which lost 1 base and 5 bases, there was a span of 14 bases. Germline V gives CDR1 LGHNA, CDR2 YSLEER. CDR3 length equals 16 residues.

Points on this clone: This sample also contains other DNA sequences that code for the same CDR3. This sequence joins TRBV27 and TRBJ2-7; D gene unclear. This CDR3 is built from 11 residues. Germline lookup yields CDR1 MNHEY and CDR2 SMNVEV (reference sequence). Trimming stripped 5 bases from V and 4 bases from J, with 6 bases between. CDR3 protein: CASSPGYEQYF. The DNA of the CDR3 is TGTGCCAGCAGTCCTGGTTACGAGCAGTACTTC.

CDR3 region: CASSSIRLAGAYNEQFF. The CDR3 coding sequence is TGTGCCAGCAGTTCGATTCGACTAGCGGGAGCCTACAATGAGCAGTTCTTC. The V call is TRBV28, the J call TRBJ2-1; TRBD2 matches 12 bases. This CDR3 has 17 amino acids. Looked up from germline, CDR1 is MDHEN and CDR2 is SYDVKM. The V and J ends lost 4 bases and 2 bases, in that order; junction bases with no gene match: 6.

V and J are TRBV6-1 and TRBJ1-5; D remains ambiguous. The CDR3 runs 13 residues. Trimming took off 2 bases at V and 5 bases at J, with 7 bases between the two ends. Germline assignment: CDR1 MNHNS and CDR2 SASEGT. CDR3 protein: CASSEWWDQPQHF. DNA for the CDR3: TGTGCCAGCAGTGAATGGTGGGATCAGCCCCAGCATTTT.

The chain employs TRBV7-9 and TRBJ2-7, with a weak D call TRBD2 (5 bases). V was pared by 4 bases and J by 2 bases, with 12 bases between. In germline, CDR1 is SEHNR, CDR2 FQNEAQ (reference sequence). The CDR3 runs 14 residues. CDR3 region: CASSSGLLAYEQYF. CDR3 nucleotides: TGTGCCAGCAGCTCTGGACTGCTAGCCTACGAGCAGTACTTC.

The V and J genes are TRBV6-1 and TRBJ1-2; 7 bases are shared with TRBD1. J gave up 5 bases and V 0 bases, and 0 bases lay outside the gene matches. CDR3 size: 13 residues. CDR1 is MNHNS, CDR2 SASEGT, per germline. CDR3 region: CASSEATGYGYTF. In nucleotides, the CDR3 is TGTGCCAGCAGTGAAGCGACAGGGTATGGCTACACCTTC.

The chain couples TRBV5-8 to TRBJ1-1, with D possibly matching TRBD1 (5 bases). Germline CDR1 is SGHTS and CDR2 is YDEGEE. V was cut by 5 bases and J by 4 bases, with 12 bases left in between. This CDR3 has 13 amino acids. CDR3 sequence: CASRLRRGTEAFF. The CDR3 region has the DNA TGTGCCAGCAGACTGCGGAGGGGCACTGAAGCTTTCTTT.

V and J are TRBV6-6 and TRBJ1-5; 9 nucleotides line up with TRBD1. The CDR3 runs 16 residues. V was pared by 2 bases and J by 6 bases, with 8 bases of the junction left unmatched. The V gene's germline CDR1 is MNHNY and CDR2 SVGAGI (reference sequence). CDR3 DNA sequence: TGTGCCAGCAGTTACCGAGACAGGGGGAAGTTTCAGCCCCAGCATTTT. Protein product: CASSYRDRGKFQPQHF.

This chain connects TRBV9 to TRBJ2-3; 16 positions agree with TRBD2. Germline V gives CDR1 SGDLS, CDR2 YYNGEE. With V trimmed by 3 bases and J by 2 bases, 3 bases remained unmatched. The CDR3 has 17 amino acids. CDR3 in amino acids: CASSEGLAGGITDTQYF. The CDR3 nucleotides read TGTGCCAGCAGCGAGGGACTAGCGGGAGGGATCACAGATACGCAGTATTTT.